This TCR beta chain was sequenced in a study of human T cells and chemical hapten exposure. Each CDR3 protein gets one entry after TCRdb re-called the RACE reads with MiXCR. The sample holds under 95,000 distinct CDR3 sequences, approximately 8.2% seen once. Germline V lookup: CDR1 MNHEY, CDR2 SMNVEV (reference sequence). V trimming: 6 bases; J trimming: 0 bases; junction bases outside the gene matches: 7. CDR3 length: 17 amino acids. As to time point: healthy volunteer bleed at 2 weeks. Unseparated into fractions, whole blood served as the source from which total RNA was extracted. This clonotype was detected a few times.

The rearrangement links TRBV27 to TRBJ2-6, with TRBD1 matching 8 bases. The sample consisted of whole blood. The TCR sequence derives from a female donor in good health. Some clones in this sample may be carry-over from other donors' samples. The CDR3 here is CASRTTGASSGANVLTF. CDR3 in DNA: TGTGCCAGCAGGACGACAGGGGCCAGCTCTGGGGCCAACGTCCTGACTTTC.